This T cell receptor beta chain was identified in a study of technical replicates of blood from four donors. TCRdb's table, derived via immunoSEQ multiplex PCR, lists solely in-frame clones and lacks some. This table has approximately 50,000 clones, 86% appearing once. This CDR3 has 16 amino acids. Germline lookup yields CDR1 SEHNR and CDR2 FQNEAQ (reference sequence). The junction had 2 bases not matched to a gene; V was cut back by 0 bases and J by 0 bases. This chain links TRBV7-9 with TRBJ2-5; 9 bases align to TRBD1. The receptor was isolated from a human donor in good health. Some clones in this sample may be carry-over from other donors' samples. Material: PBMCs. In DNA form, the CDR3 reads TGTGCCAGCAGCTTAGCGGGGACAGGGTACCAAGAGACCCAGTACTTC. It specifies CASSLAGTGYQETQYF.